The 27 T cell receptor beta chains given below trace back to one sample, sequenced in a study of T cells in Graves' hyperthyroidism and ophthalmopathy. The CDR3 regions of TCR beta were amplified from RNA transcripts. TCR CDR3 underwent first-round RT-PCR with the HTBI primer set. TCRdb re-called the multiplex PCR reads through MiXCR, storing one row per CDR3 protein. The sample gives hundreds of thousands of distinct CDR3 sequences, about 15% of which show up once; 4% to 5.5% is in the top ten. Specimen: blood. The origin of the receptors is a woman in her thirties or forties with Graves' ophthalmopathy.

The chain couples TRBV20-1 to TRBJ2-7; TRBD1 might be the D (8 bases). Deletions cut 0 bases from V and 4 bases from J, with 16 bases between. The CDR3 consists of 15 residues. The V gene's germline CDR1 is DFQATT and CDR2 SNEGSKA (reference sequence). The CDR3 DNA reads as TGCAGTGCTAGAGATCTACAGGGGGGGAGATACGAGCAGTACTTC. The encoded protein is CSARDLQGGRYEQYF.

This clonotype has at least ten counts. This rearrangement joins TRBV7-8 to TRBJ1-2; no definite D call. V lost 3 bases and J 4 bases, leaving 15 bases between the germline ends. There are 15 residues in the CDR3. Germline CDR1 and CDR2: SGHVS and FQNEAQ. The CDR3 nucleotides are TGTGCCAGCAGCTTGGAAGTAGGCATGGGCTATGGCTACACCTTC. Its protein is CASSLEVGMGYGYTF.

This clonotype appeared many times. The rearrangement joins TRBV27 to TRBJ1-1; D call uncertain. This CDR3 spans 13 amino acids. The germline CDR1 and CDR2 sequences are MNHEY and SMNVEV (reference sequence). Trimming removed 5 bases from V and 4 bases from J, with 11 bases in between. CDR3 sequence: CASSIMASTEAFF. CDR3 sequence (DNA): TGTGCCAGCAGTATCATGGCGAGCACTGAAGCTTTCTTT.

This clonotype showed up many times. V and J are TRBV25-1 and TRBJ2-5; TRBD2 might be the D (6 bases). The germline V gene has CDR1 MGHDK and CDR2 SYGVNS. The CDR3 has 15 amino acids. Trimming cost V 2 bases and J 4 bases, with 14 bases left between them. The CDR3 protein is CASSEGVGRSETQYF. The CDR3 DNA follows: TGTGCCAGCAGTGAAGGTGTGGGGAGGTCAGAGACCCAGTACTTC.

This clonotype was detected once. With a much larger clone just one base away, this may be a read error. The genes are TRBV20-1 and TRBJ1-2, with D possibly TRBD1 on 6 matching bases. Per germline, CDR1 DFQATT and CDR2 SNEGSKA (reference sequence). The CDR3 is made up of 13 amino acids. The CDR3 nucleotides are TGCAGTGCTAGATCCGGGACAATCTATGGCCACACCTTC. Protein: CSARSGTIYGHTF.

This clonotype was counted ten times or more. This sequence joins TRBV19 and TRBJ2-2; TRBD2 might be the D (6 bases). Germline assignment: CDR1 LNHDA and CDR2 SQIVND (reference sequence). Trimming removed 5 bases from V and 10 bases from J, with 11 bases in between. The length of the CDR3 is 12 residues. The CDR3 DNA reads as TGTGCCAGTAGTCCCGGGACTCAGGAGCTGTTTTTT. It translates to CASSPGTQELFF. The whole variable domain, remainder taken from reference TRBV19 and TRBJ2-2, is DGGITQSPKYLFRKEGQNVTLSCEQNLNHDAMYWYRQDPGQGLRLIYYSQIVNDFQKGDIAEGYSVSREKKESFPLTVTSAQKNPTAFYLCASSPGTQELFFGEGSRLTVL.

This clonotype appeared a single time. This clone may be a read error of a much larger clone one base away. V and J are TRBV7-9 and TRBJ2-7; weak D call: TRBD2 (6 bases). The CDR3 is made up of 12 amino acids. The V gene's germline CDR1 is SEHNR and CDR2 FQNEAQ (reference sequence). Trimming took 6 bases from V and 6 from J, leaving 12 bases between them. CDR3 nucleotide sequence: TGTGCCAGCAGTCTTATGCGGGGCGAGCAGTACTTC. This codes for CASSLMRGEQYF.

This clonotype was observed many times. The chain links TRBV6-5 to TRBJ1-1, with 9 nucleotides matching TRBD1. This CDR3 is 15 amino acids long. The V gene's germline CDR1 is MNHEY and CDR2 SVGAGI. Trimming at V came to 5 bases and at J to 5 bases, leaving 9 bases not matched to a gene. The CDR3 sequence is CASSTRQGDRTEAFF. In DNA form, the CDR3 reads TGTGCCAGCAGTACCCGACAGGGGGATCGGACTGAAGCTTTCTTT.

This clonotype occurred a few times. V gene TRBV6-1 combines with J gene TRBJ2-5, with 14 bases matching TRBD2. V dropped 6 bases and J dropped 5; count of bases not matched to a gene: 5. The CDR3 spans 15 residues. Germline V CDR1 and CDR2: MNHNS, SASEGT. CDR3 nucleotide sequence: TGTGCCAGCAGAAGACTAGCGGGAGGGGGTGAGACCCAGTACTTC. It yields the protein CASRRLAGGGETQYF.

This clonotype was seen repeatedly, ten times or more. This chain uses TRBV28 with TRBJ2-4; a possible D gene is TRBD1 (5 bases). Germline lookup yields CDR1 MDHEN and CDR2 SYDVKM. Trimming removed 5 bases from V and 0 bases from J, with 17 bases in between. This CDR3 has 17 residues. Written as DNA, the CDR3 is TGTGCCAGCAGTGGGATCTATATGGGGCTAGCCAAAAACATTCAGTACTTC. Its translation: CASSGIYMGLAKNIQYF.

Regarding this clonotype: A much larger clonotype is one base distant, so this may be a read error. The chain is built from TRBV3-1 and TRBJ2-7; 7 bases line up with TRBD2. The V gene's germline CDR1 is LGHDT and CDR2 YNNKEL (reference sequence). The CDR3 has 13 amino acids. Trimming cost V 4 bases and J 2 bases; bases outside gene matches: 2. Here the CDR3 DNA reads TGTGCCAGCAGCCGAGGGACTACCTACGAGCAGTACTTC. Translating it yields CASSRGTTYEQYF.

This clonotype has a count of ten or more. This sequence joins TRBV9 and TRBJ1-2; 8 bases fit TRBD1. The CDR3 runs 16 residues. CDR1 is SGDLS, CDR2 YYNGEE, per germline. The junction had 11 bases not matched to a gene; V was cut back by 5 bases and J by 2 bases. CDR3 amino acids: CASSPTGVPTNYGYTF. The DNA of the CDR3 is TGTGCCAGCAGTCCGACAGGGGTCCCAACAAACTATGGCTACACCTTC.

Ten or more counts support this clonotype. The J gene is TRBJ2-7, the V gene TRBV6-2 or TRBV6-3, with 7 positions matching TRBD2. Germline-derived CDR1 and CDR2 are MNHEY and SVGEGT. The CDR3 totals 15 residues. J lost 5 bases, V lost 2 bases, and 9 bases had no gene match. The CDR3 is CASSYKWAGVNEQYF. Written as DNA, the CDR3 is TGTGCCAGCAGTTACAAGTGGGCGGGAGTAAACGAGCAGTACTTC.

In this sample, this clonotype turned up many times. This sequence joins TRBV9 and TRBJ1-6; the D is unclear. This CDR3 has 14 residues. The germline CDR1 and CDR2 sequences are SGDLS and YYNGEE. V was shortened by 0 bases and J by 10 bases, with 11 bases between the two germline ends. Here the CDR3 DNA reads TGTGCCAGCAGCGTAGTCGGAGAGCAGTCACCCCTCCACTTT. Its protein product is CASSVVGEQSPLHF.

This clonotype was recorded at least ten times. The rearrangement uses TRBV12-3 or TRBV12-4 and TRBJ2-7; D not certain. Trimming removed 5 bases from V and 5 bases from J, with 10 bases in between. The length of the CDR3 is 12 residues. CDR3 sequence: CASSARGDEQYF. The CDR3 bases are TGTGCCAGCAGTGCCCGAGGTGACGAGCAGTACTTC.

The table lists this clonotype with many counts. The rearrangement links TRBV20-1 to TRBJ1-2, with a tentative D call TRBD1 (6 bases). Trimming removed 0 bases at V and 8 bases at J, with 25 bases between. This CDR3 has 17 amino acids. The germline V gene encodes CDR1 DFQATT and CDR2 SNEGSKA (reference sequence). The CDR3 sequence is CSARDGATGRLPRGYTF. CDR3 DNA sequence: TGCAGTGCTAGAGATGGCGCGACAGGCCGCCTCCCCCGAGGCTACACCTTC.

Many counts were recorded for this clonotype. This chain uses TRBV30 with TRBJ2-5; no firm D call. Looked up from germline, CDR1 is GTSNPN and CDR2 is SVGIG (reference sequence). This CDR3 contains 13 residues. V lost 0 bases, J lost 1 base, and 6 bases lay in between. The CDR3 DNA sequence: TGTGCCTGGAGTGTACAGATCCAAGAGACCCAGTACTTC. Translating gives CAWSVQIQETQYF.

The sample holds many counts of this clonotype. The chain recombines TRBV24-1 with TRBJ2-7, with D possibly TRBD2 on 5 matching bases. The CDR3 contains 15 residues. Trimming removed 4 bases from V and 0 bases from J, with 12 bases in between. The germline gives CDR1 KGHDR, CDR2 SFDVKD. The CDR3 DNA reads TGTGCCACCAGTGAGGGAGACTCAAGCTCCTACGAGCAGTACTTC. Amino acid sequence: CATSEGDSSSYEQYF.

This clonotype has just a few counts. The rearrangement links TRBV2 to TRBJ2-7, with 8 nucleotides matching TRBD2. The CDR3 has 14 amino acids. Germline V CDR1 and CDR2: SNHLY, FYNNEI. The ends lost 7 bases at V and 5 bases at J; junction bases unmatched: 10. The CDR3 coding sequence is TGTGCCAGCAAGTTGGGGACTAGTAACCACGAGCAGTACTTC. Translating it yields CASKLGTSNHEQYF.

This clonotype has at least ten counts. The chain combines TRBV6-5 with TRBJ2-7; TRBD2 is a possible D gene (5 bases). The CDR3 is 15 amino acids. Germline CDR1 MNHEY, CDR2 SVGAGI. Trimming removed 4 bases at V and 5 bases at J, with 18 bases between. CDR3 in DNA: TGTGCCAGCAGTTTCGTTAGACTACGACCCCACGAGCAGTACTTC. Its translation: CASSFVRLRPHEQYF.

This clonotype was counted once. The V gene is TRBV4-1, the J gene TRBJ2-7; 13 nucleotides line up with TRBD2. After removal of 4 bases from V and 1 base from J, the junction contained 10 bases not matched to a gene. Germline lookup yields CDR1 MGHRA and CDR2 YSYEKL. The CDR3 has 18 amino acids. The CDR3 DNA reads TGCGCCAGCAGCCCAAAAGCACTAGCGGGAGGGCGATCCTACGAGCAGTACTTC. It codes for CASSPKALAGGRSYEQYF.

Many counts were recorded for this clonotype. This chain joins TRBV12-3 or TRBV12-4 and TRBJ1-1; the match to TRBD1 covers 7 bases. The trim removed 6 bases at V and 0 bases at J, leaving 1 base unmatched. The CDR3 length is 13 residues. The chain's CDR3 is CASSGQVNTEAFF. The DNA of the CDR3 is TGTGCCAGCAGCGGACAGGTGAACACTGAAGCTTTCTTT.

The V gene is TRBV27, the J gene TRBJ2-7; tentatively, D is TRBD1 (8 bases). V lost 7 bases, J lost 3 bases, and 19 bases lay in between. The CDR3 spans 15 residues. CDR1 is MNHEY and CDR2 is SMNVEV in the germline V gene (reference sequence). In nucleotides, the CDR3 is TGTGCCAGCAAAACGGGGGGACAGGTGATCTACGAGCAGTACTTC. Amino acids: CASKTGGQVIYEQYF.

V and J are TRBV4-1 and TRBJ2-7; 7 bases are a match to TRBD1. J lost 10 bases, V lost 1 base, and 10 bases had no gene match. The CDR3 totals 14 residues. Germline CDR1 is MGHRA and CDR2 is YSYEKL. CDR3 loop: CASSQVGDSDFQYF. DNA of the CDR3: TGCGCCAGCAGCCAAGTGGGGGACAGTGATTTCCAGTACTTC.

This clonotype was observed at least ten times. The genes are TRBV25-1 and TRBJ1-2; tentatively, D is TRBD1 (5 bases). Germline CDR1 reads MGHDK; CDR2 reads SYGVNS. The CDR3 extends over 12 amino acids. Trimming cost V 8 bases and J 8 bases, with 15 bases left between them. Here the CDR3 reads CASSTLPGGYTF. For the CDR3, the DNA is TGTGCCAGCTCTACACTTCCAGGGGGCTACACCTTC.

This clonotype was recorded at least ten times. The chain uses TRBV6-2 or TRBV6-3 and TRBJ2-2; D perhaps matches TRBD1 (5 bases). The CDR3 runs to 15 residues. Trimming removed 5 bases from V and 8 bases from J, with 18 bases in between. Germline-derived CDR1 and CDR2 are MNHEY and SVGEGT. The DNA of the CDR3 is TGTGCCAGCAGTAAGCCGACAGACCTCCTAGGGGAGCTGTTTTTT. Its protein product is CASSKPTDLLGELFF.

The sample holds many counts of this clonotype. The chain has TRBV12-3 or TRBV12-4 and TRBJ2-5; 7 bases are a match to TRBD1. The V segment lost 6 bases and the J segment 3 bases; nucleotides outside the gene matches: 10. The CDR3 covers 15 residues. CDR3 amino acids: CASSSTGTEKETQYF. The CDR3 nucleotides are TGTGCCAGCAGCTCAACCGGGACAGAGAAAGAGACCCAGTACTTC.